This TCR beta chain was identified in a study of beta chain features in type 1 diabetes. Findings and limits, study-wide: Researchers report that Type 1 diabetes patients had moderately but significantly shorter TCRB CDR3s across all four CD4+ subsets. Naive, central memory and Treg TCRB repertoires appeared more alike in patients than in healthy donors. VDJ junctions from type 1 diabetes patients carried fewer insertions and larger deletions.

This clone was seen a handful of times. Its cognate antigen is unknown. Expressed TCRB transcripts were sequenced, since all the RNA that had been isolated was reverse transcribed. The assay was immunoSEQ multiplex PCR, and TCRdb's table has in-frame clones only and misses some. The sample records 200,000 to 250,000 clones, roughly 15% being singletons. Sort purity for all populations was recorded as exceeding 98%. V was trimmed by 10 bases and J by 1 base, leaving 20 bases between them. CDR1 is ENHRY and CDR2 is SYGVKD in the germline V gene. The CDR3 sequence is 16 residues long. Sequencing used naive CD4+ T cells from blood. The clonotype was recovered from a woman in her 40s in good health. The chain links TRBV10-3 to TRBJ2-4; possibly TRBD1 for D (6 bases). The CDR3 coding sequence is TGTGCCAACTCGCTAAAACAGGGTAACGCCAAAAACATTCAGTACTTC. It is translated as CANSLKQGNAKNIQYF.